This entry concerns a single TCR beta chain. Its matching antigen is unknown. The record originates from a study of T cells expressing NK-cell markers. Background on the study: Investigators obtained TCR beta repertoires from sorted CD3+CD56+NKG2C+, CD3+CD56+NKG2C- and CD3+CD56-NKG2C+ T cells.

In generating TCR beta cDNA, 5'RACE template switching with UMIs was used. Reprocessing the 5' RACE reads, TCRdb reports a single entry for every CDR3 protein and omits DNA. The ten top clones account for roughly 3.6%, within a sample of some 600,000 distinct CDR3 sequences. Whole-study findings and limits: Dominant NKG2C+ clonotypes accounted for roughly 1.0-7.0% of CD8+ T cells in six donors.

This sequence was found in a man between 18 and 29 years old in good health. Sequencing used blood T cells: a sorted CD56 or NKG2C T cell subset, CD4+ or CD8+ T cells, or bulk PBMC T cells (not recorded which).

The CDR3 sequence is CASPLTERYGFRNQPQHF. This chain connects TRBV21-1 to TRBJ1-5. TRBV21-1 is a documented pseudogene. The CDR3 runs to 18 residues.